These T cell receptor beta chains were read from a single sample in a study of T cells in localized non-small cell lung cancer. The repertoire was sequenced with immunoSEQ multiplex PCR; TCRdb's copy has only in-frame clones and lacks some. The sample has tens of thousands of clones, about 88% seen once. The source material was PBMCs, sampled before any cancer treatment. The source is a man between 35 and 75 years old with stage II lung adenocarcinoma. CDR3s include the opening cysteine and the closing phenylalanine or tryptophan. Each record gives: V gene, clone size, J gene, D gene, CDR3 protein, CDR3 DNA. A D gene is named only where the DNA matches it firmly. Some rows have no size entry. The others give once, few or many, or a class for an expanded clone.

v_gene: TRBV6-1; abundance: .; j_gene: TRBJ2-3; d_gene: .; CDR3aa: CASSEAGSGADTQYF; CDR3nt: TGTGCCAGCAGTGAGGCGGGCTCAGGGGCAGATACGCAGTATTTT
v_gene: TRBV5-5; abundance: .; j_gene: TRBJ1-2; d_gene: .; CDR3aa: CASSFSGGYTF; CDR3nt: TGTGCCAGCAGCTTTTCCGGTGGCTACACCTTC
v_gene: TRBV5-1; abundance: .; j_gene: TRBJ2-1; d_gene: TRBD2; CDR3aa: CASSLDLAGGPDNEQFF; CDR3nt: TGCGCCAGCAGCTTGGATCTAGCGGGGGGGCCCGACAATGAGCAGTTCTTC
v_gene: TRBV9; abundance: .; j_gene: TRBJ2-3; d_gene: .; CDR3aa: CASSVAQGWGTDTQYF; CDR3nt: TGTGCCAGCAGCGTAGCTCAGGGATGGGGCACAGATACGCAGTATTTT
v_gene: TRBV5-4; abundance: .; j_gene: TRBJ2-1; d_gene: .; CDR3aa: CASSLRLTNNEQFF; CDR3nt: TGTGCCAGCAGCTTGCGGCTAACCAACAATGAGCAGTTCTTC
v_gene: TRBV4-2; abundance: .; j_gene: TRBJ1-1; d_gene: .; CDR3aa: CASSLVGGLYFF; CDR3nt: TGTGCCAGCAGCTTGGTCGGGGGCCTCTACTTCTTT
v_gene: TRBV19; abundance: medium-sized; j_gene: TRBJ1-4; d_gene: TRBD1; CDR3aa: CASRVPTGDNEKLFF; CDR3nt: TGTGCCAGTAGAGTTCCGACAGGGGATAATGAAAAACTGTTTTTT
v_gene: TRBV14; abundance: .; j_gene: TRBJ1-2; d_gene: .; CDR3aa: CASSQVGSNGYTF; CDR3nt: TGTGCCAGCAGCCAAGTAGGGTCGAATGGCTACACCTTC
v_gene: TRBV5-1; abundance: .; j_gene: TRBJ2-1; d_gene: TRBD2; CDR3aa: CASSLGLAGGYNEQFF; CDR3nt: TGCGCCAGCAGCTTGGGACTAGCGGGGGGCTACAATGAGCAGTTCTTC
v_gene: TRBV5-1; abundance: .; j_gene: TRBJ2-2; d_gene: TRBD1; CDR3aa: CASSSTTGFGGTGELFF; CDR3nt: TGCGCCAGCAGCTCGACGACAGGGTTCGGCGGCACCGGGGAGCTGTTTTTT
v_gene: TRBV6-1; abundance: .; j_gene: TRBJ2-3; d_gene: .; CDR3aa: CASSDAGSADTQYF; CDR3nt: TGTGCCAGCAGTGATGCGGGGTCGGCGGATACGCAGTATTTT
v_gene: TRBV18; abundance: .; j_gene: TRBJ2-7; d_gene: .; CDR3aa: CASSPSGTREQYF; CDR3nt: TGTGCCAGCTCACCGTCTGGGACACGGGAGCAGTACTTC
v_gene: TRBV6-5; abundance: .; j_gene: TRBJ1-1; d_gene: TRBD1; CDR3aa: CASSSGQGFEAFF; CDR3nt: TGTGCCAGCAGTTCAGGACAGGGATTCGAAGCTTTCTTT
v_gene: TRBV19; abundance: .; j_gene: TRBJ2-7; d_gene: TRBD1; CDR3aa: CASSIDLGGLRTYEQYF; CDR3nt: TGTGCCAGTAGTATAGATCTAGGGGGCCTAAGAACCTACGAGCAGTACTTC
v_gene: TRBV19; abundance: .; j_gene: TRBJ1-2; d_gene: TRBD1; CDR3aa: CATATGWDNYGYTF; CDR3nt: TGTGCCACCGCGACAGGGTGGGATAACTATGGCTACACCTTC
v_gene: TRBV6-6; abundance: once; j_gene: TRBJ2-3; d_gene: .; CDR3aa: CASSYSSGITDTQYF; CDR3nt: TGTGCCAGCAGTTACTCATCAGGAATCACAGATACGCAGTATTTT
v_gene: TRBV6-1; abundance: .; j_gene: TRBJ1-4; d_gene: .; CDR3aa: CASSGGATNEKLFF; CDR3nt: TGTGCCAGCTCGGGGGGAGCAACTAATGAAAAACTGTTTTTT
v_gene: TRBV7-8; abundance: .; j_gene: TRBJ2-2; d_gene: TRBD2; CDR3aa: CASSLKGLAGALNTGELFF; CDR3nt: TGTGCCAGCAGCTTAAAAGGACTAGCGGGGGCCTTGAACACCGGGGAGCTGTTTTTT
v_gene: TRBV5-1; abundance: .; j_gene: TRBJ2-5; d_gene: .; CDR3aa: CASSLGHGGLETQYF; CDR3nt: TGCGCCAGCAGCTTGGGCCACGGGGGTCTGGAGACCCAGTACTTC
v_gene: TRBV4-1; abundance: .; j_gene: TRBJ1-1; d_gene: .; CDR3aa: CASSQDEGTEAFF; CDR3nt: TGCGCCAGCAGCCAAGATGAGGGGACTGAAGCTTTCTTT
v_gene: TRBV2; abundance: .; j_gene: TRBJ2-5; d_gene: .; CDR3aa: CASSWGRQETQYF; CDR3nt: TGTGCCAGCAGTTGGGGGCGTCAAGAGACCCAGTACTTC
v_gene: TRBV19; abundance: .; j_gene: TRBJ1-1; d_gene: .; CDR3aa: CASSRGIAAFF; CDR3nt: TGTGCCAGTAGTAGGGGGATCGCAGCTTTCTTT
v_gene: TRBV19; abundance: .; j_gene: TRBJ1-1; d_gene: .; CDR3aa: CASSIKAAIPEAFF; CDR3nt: TGTGCCAGTAGTATAAAAGCCGCAATCCCTGAAGCTTTCTTT
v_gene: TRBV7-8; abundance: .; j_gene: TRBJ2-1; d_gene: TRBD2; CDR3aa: CASSSLGSGGEDEQFF; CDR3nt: TGTGCCAGCAGCTCTTTGGGTAGCGGGGGGGAAGATGAGCAGTTCTTC
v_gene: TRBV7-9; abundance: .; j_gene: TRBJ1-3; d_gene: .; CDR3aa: CASTSSTGGNTIYF; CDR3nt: TGTGCCAGCACCTCCAGTACGGGCGGAAACACCATATATTTT
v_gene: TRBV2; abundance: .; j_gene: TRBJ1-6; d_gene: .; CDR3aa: CASSLELLNNSPLHF; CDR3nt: TGTGCCAGCAGCCTGGAACTACTCAATAATTCACCCCTCCACTTT
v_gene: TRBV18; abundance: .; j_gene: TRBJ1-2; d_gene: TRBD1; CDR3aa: CASSLKTGSNYGYTF; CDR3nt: TGTGCCAGCTCACTGAAGACAGGGTCGAACTATGGCTACACCTTC
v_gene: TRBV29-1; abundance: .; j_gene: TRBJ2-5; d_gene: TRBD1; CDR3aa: CSAALKTGPGIGTQYF; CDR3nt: TGCAGCGCCGCCTTAAAGACAGGGCCGGGGATTGGGACCCAGTACTTC
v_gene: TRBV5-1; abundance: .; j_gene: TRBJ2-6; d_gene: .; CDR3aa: CASSLAGSGANVLTF; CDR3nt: TGCGCCAGCAGCTTGGCGGGCTCTGGGGCCAACGTCCTGACTTTC
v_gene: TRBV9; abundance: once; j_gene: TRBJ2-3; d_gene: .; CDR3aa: CASSLGGRVDTQYF; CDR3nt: TGTGCCAGCAGCCTGGGGGGTCGGGTTGATACGCAGTATTTT
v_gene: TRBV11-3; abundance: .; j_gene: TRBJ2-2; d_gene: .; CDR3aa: CASSLSSAGELFF; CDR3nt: TGTGCCAGCAGCTTATCTAGCGCCGGGGAGCTGTTTTTT
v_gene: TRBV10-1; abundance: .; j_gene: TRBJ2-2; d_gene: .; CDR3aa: CASSEKQTGELFF; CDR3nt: TGCGCCAGCAGTGAGAAGCAGACCGGGGAGCTGTTTTTT
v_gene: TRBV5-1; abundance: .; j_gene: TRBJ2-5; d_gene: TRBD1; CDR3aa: CASSWDSEETQYF; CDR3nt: TGCGCCAGCTCCTGGGACAGTGAAGAGACCCAGTACTTC
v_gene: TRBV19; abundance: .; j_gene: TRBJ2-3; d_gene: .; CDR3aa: CASSISGGSGTDTQYF; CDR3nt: TGTGCCAGTAGTATTTCAGGGGGGAGTGGCACAGATACGCAGTATTTT
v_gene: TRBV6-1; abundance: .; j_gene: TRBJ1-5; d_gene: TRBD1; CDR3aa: CASSANTGVDQPQHF; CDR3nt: TGTGCCAGCAGTGCAAACACAGGGGTGGATCAGCCCCAGCATTTT
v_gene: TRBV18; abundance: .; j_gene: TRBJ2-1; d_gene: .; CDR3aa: CASSPLAGQSYNEQFF; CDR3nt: TGTGCCAGCTCACCACTGGCGGGACAGTCCTACAATGAGCAGTTCTTC
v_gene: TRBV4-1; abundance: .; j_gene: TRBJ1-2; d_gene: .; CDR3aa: CASSQESDRANYGYTF; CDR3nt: TGCGCCAGCAGCCAAGAATCGGACAGAGCTAACTATGGCTACACCTTC
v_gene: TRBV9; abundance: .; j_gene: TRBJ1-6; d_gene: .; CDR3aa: CASSGSTGTLGSPLHF; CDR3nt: TGTGCCAGCAGTGGCTCCACAGGGACGCTGGGTTCACCCCTCCACTTT
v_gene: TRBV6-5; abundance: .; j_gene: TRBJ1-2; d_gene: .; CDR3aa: CASSYLRGRGVRGYTF; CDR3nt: TGTGCCAGCAGTTACCTGAGGGGGAGAGGGGTTCGTGGCTACACCTTC
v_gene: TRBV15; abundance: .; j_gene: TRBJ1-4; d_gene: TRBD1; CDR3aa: CATSRVQGSNEKLFF; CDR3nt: TGTGCCACCAGCAGAGTACAGGGGTCTAATGAAAAACTGTTTTTT
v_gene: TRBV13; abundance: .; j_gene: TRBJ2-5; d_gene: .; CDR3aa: CASSGGSETQYF; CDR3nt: TGTGCCAGCAGTGGGGGGTCGGAGACCCAGTACTTC
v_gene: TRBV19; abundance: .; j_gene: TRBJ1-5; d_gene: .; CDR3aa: CASSPGKAQHF; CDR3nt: TGTGCCAGTAGTCCAGGCAAGGCCCAGCATTTT
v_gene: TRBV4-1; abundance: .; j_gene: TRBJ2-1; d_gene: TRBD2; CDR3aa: CASSQDAASGGTERWDEQFF; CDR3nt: TGCGCCAGCAGCCAGGACGCGGCTAGCGGGGGTACGGAACGGTGGGATGAGCAGTTCTTC
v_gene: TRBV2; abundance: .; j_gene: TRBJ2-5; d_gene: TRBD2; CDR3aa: CASSGEGETQYF; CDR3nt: TGTGCCAGCAGTGGGGAGGGCGAGACCCAGTACTTC
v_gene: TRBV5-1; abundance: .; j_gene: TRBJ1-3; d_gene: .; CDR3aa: CASSFGTGNTIYF; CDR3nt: TGCGCCAGCTCCTTCGGCACTGGAAACACCATATATTTT
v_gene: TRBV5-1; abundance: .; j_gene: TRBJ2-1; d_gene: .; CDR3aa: CASSLWGNVNNEQFF; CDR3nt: TGCGCCAGCAGCTTGTGGGGAAACGTCAACAATGAGCAGTTCTTC
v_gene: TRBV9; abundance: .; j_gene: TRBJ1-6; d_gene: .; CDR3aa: CASSVAQSGSPLHF; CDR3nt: TGTGCCAGCAGCGTAGCACAAAGCGGTTCACCCCTCCACTTT
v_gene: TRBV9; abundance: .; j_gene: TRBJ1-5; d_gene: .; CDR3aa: CASSSDGNQNQPQHF; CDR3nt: TGTGCCAGCAGTTCGGACGGAAACCAAAATCAGCCCCAGCATTTT
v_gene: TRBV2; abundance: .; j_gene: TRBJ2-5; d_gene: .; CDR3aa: CASGFRGYQETQYF; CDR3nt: TGTGCCAGCGGATTTCGGGGGTACCAAGAGACCCAGTACTTC
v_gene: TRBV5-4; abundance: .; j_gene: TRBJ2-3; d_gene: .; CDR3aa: CASSLSGLSTDTQYF; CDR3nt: TGTGCCAGCAGCTTGTCCGGACTTAGCACAGATACGCAGTATTTT
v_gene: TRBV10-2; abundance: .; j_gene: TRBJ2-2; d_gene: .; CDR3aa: CASGKDGYTGELFF; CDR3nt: TGCGCCAGCGGCAAAGACGGATACACCGGGGAGCTGTTTTTT
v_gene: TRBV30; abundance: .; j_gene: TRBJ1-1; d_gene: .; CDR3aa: CAWSAHGNTEAFF; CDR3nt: TGTGCCTGGAGTGCTCATGGGAACACTGAAGCTTTCTTT
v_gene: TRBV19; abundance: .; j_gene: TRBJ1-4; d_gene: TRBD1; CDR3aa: CASSTLTGTDNEKLFF; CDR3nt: TGTGCCAGTAGTACTCTTACCGGGACAGATAATGAAAAACTGTTTTTT
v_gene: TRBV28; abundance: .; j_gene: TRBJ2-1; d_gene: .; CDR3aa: CASSSRDFYNEQFF; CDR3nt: TGTGCCAGCAGTTCCCGGGACTTTTACAATGAGCAGTTCTTC
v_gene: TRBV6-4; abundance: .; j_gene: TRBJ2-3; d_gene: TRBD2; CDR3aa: CASSRDYLTDTQYF; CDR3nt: TGTGCCAGCAGCCGGGACTACCTCACAGATACGCAGTATTTT
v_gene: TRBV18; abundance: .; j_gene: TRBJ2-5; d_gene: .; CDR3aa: CASSPLASGLAQETQYF; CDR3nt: TGTGCCAGCTCACCACTTGCGTCAGGACTTGCCCAAGAGACCCAGTACTTC
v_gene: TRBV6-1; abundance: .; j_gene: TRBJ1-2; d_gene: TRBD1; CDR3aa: CASSSPGTGRYGYTF; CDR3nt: TGTGCCAGCAGTTCACCCGGGACAGGAAGATATGGCTACACCTTC
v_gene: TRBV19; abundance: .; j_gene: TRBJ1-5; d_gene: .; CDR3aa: CASSMVSSNQPQHF; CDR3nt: TGTGCCAGTAGTATGGTCTCGAGCAATCAGCCCCAGCATTTT
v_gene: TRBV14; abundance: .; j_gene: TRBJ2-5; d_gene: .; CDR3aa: CASSQATGLGEKETQYF; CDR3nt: TGTGCCAGCAGCCAAGCTACGGGCCTCGGAGAAAAAGAGACCCAGTACTTC